The 22 T cell receptor beta chains reported below all come from one sample, sequenced in a study of early T cells in non-severe SARS-CoV-2 infection. One entry per CDR3 protein results from TCRdb running MiXCR on the 5' RACE reads. This table holds 57,000 or so distinct CDR3 sequences, around 12% found once. The source material was whole blood, sampled at baseline. The receptors were sampled from an adult who was a healthcare worker with PCR-confirmed SARS-CoV-2 infection or an uninfected control (not recorded which). The donor label of this sample is uncertain.

This clonotype was found many times. The genes are TRBV5-5 and TRBJ2-3, with a tentative D call TRBD2 (5 bases). CDR1 SGHKS and CDR2 YYEKEE come from the germline V gene (reference sequence). V was clipped by 0 bases and J by 8 bases, with 13 bases between them. This CDR3 comprises 14 residues. CDR3 DNA sequence: TGTGCCAGCAGCTTGGCTTCCTCCGAGGGTACGCAGTATTTT. Its protein is CASSLASSEGTQYF.

The sample holds many counts of this clonotype. The chain is built from TRBV4-1 and TRBJ1-2; no clear D. Trimming took 0 bases from V and 2 from J, leaving 10 bases between them. CDR3 size: 15 residues. Looked up from germline, CDR1 is MGHRA and CDR2 is YSYEKL. CDR3 DNA: TGCGCCAGCAGCCAAGATAAGGCAGCCAACTATGGCTACACCTTC. The encoded protein is CASSQDKAANYGYTF.

This clonotype came up many times. The gene calls are TRBV11-2 and TRBJ2-6; possible D gene TRBD1, 6 bases. The CDR3 consists of 15 residues. The V gene lost 5 bases and the J gene lost 3 bases, with 11 bases spanning the gap. Germline CDR1 reads SGHAT; CDR2 reads FQNNGV. The CDR3 nucleotides are TGTGCCAGCAGCCAGGGGTTTTTTGGGGCCAACGTCCTGACTTTC. Translating it yields CASSQGFFGANVLTF.

This chain uses TRBV5-5 with TRBJ2-5; D could derive from TRBD1 or TRBD2 (5 bases each). V was pared by 5 bases and J by 0 bases, with 20 bases between. The CDR3 has 17 residues. Per the germline V gene, CDR1 is SGHKS and CDR2 is YYEKEE (reference sequence). CDR3 nucleotide sequence: TGTGCCAGCAGTTCCGCCCGGGACGGGTTCTACCAAGAGACCCAGTACTTC. Its protein product is CASSSARDGFYQETQYF.

The V gene is TRBV7-9, the J gene TRBJ2-5; 10 bases align to TRBD1. This CDR3 spans 16 amino acids. With 5 bases clipped from V and 3 bases from J, the junction kept 9 bases outside the gene matches. Germline V gene sequence: CDR1 SEHNR, CDR2 FQNEAQ (reference sequence). The CDR3 coding sequence is TGTGCCAGCAGCATCCGGGACAGGGGTCCTAAAGAGACCCAGTACTTC. Amino acid sequence: CASSIRDRGPKETQYF.

The V call is TRBV12-3 or TRBV12-4, the J call TRBJ1-2; 7 bases match TRBD1. The CDR3 length is 13 residues. The V segment lost 3 bases and the J segment 7 bases; nucleotides outside the gene matches: 5. Here the CDR3 reads CASSFPGGGGYTF. The CDR3 DNA sequence: TGTGCCAGCAGTTTCCCAGGGGGTGGTGGCTACACCTTC.

This clonotype was observed a few times. The CDR3 DNA reads TGCGCCAGCATCAAGGATGGGCCCCGGGGGGAGACCCAGTACTTC. The encoded protein is CASIKDGPRGETQYF. J is TRBJ2-5 and V is TRBV10-2; TRBD2 is a possible D gene (6 bases). The CDR3 is 15 residues long. Germline V gene lookup returns CDR1 WSHSY and CDR2 SAAADI. Trimming removed 7 bases from V and 5 bases from J, with 20 bases in between.

This clonotype was counted a few times. The chain combines TRBV5-1 with TRBJ1-6, with no clear D. The CDR3 spans 16 residues. V was pared by 8 bases and J by 0 bases, with 15 bases between. Germline-derived CDR1 and CDR2 are SGHRS and YFSETQ. The CDR3 sequence is CASRLQVTSYNSPLHF. The CDR3 DNA sequence: TGCGCCAGTCGACTGCAGGTCACCTCCTATAATTCACCCCTCCACTTT.

This chain joins TRBV4-1 and TRBJ2-1; possibly TRBD2 for D (5 bases). The V gene's germline CDR1 is MGHRA and CDR2 YSYEKL. The CDR3 consists of 20 residues. Trimming stripped 4 bases from V and 5 bases from J, with 30 bases between. The CDR3 spells CASSRVQGPRGIGINNEQFF. CDR3 nucleotides: TGCGCCAGCAGCCGCGTACAAGGACCTAGAGGGATCGGAATCAACAATGAGCAGTTCTTC.

This clonotype occurred a few times. V is TRBV3-1 and J is TRBJ1-5; no firm D call. There are 13 residues in the CDR3. CDR1 LGHDT and CDR2 YNNKEL come from the germline V gene (reference sequence). V lost 4 bases and J lost 6, with 10 bases in between. The CDR3 coding sequence is TGTGCCAGCAGCCGGGAGAAAACTCAGCCCCAGCATTTT. Translated, it gives CASSREKTQPQHF.

This chain uses TRBV7-7 with TRBJ2-5; D uncertain. There are 13 residues in the CDR3. Trimming pared 5 bases from V and 0 bases from J, leaving 7 bases between. CDR1 and CDR2 from the germline V gene are SSHAT and FNYEAQ (reference sequence). CDR3 loop: CASSTRDQETQYF. The DNA for the CDR3 is TGTGCCAGCAGCACACGGGACCAAGAGACCCAGTACTTC.

The gene calls are TRBV2 and TRBJ2-5; D call uncertain. The V gene lost 6 bases and the J gene lost 6 bases, with 17 bases spanning the gap. The length of the CDR3 is 14 residues. Germline assignment: CDR1 SNHLY and CDR2 FYNNEI. CDR3 coding DNA: TGTGCCAGCAGGGCGGAAAGTGAACGGAAGACCCAGTACTTC. Protein: CASRAESERKTQYF.

Only a few counts were recorded for this clonotype. The V and J genes are TRBV21-1 and TRBJ1-1; TRBD1, the table's D call, lacks a check against the DNA. TRBV21-1 represents a pseudogene. CDR3 length: 14 amino acids. The CDR3 reads CASSPRGWYTEAFF. As DNA, the CDR3 is TGTGCCAGCAGCCCCCGGGGCTGGTACACTGAAGCTTTCTTT.

J is TRBJ2-5 and V is TRBV11-2, with a tentative D call TRBD2 (7 bases). The V end was cut by 2 bases, the J end by 1 base, with 14 bases between. This CDR3 is 16 amino acids long. CDR1 is SGHAT, CDR2 FQNNGV, per germline. The CDR3 coding sequence is TGTGCCAGCAGCTTACGGACAGCGGGGACCCAAGAGACCCAGTACTTC. Protein product: CASSLRTAGTQETQYF.

This rearrangement joins TRBV29-1 to TRBJ1-4; perhaps TRBD1 as D (6 bases). Trimming took 4 bases from V and 3 from J, leaving 12 bases between them. The germline V gene encodes CDR1 SQVTM and CDR2 ANQGSEA. The CDR3 is 14 amino acids. The CDR3 is CSVAVAGANEKLFF. DNA for the CDR3: TGCAGCGTTGCGGTGGCAGGGGCTAATGAAAAACTGTTTTTT. The entire variable domain, with the rest obtained from reference TRBV29-1 and TRBJ1-4, is as follows: SAVISQKPSRDICQRGTSLTIQCQVDSQVTMMFWYRQQPGQSLTLIATANQGSEATYESGFVIDKFPISRPNLTFSTLTVSNMSPEDSSIYLCSVAVAGANEKLFFGSGTQLSVL.

This clonotype has more than one count but fewer than ten. V usage is TRBV20-1 and J usage is TRBJ2-2, with D tentatively TRBD1 (5 bases). V shed 8 bases and J shed 6 bases, with 16 bases lying between them. The length of the CDR3 is 13 residues. The germline V gene encodes CDR1 DFQATT and CDR2 SNEGSKA (reference sequence). In DNA form, the CDR3 reads TGCAGTACCCGGGCAGGGCTGGCCGGGGAGCTGTTTTTT. As protein: CSTRAGLAGELFF.

This clonotype was observed a few times. The gene calls are TRBV4-2 and TRBJ2-3, with 9 bases lining up with TRBD2. The CDR3 covers 17 residues. With V trimmed by 2 bases and J by 6 bases, 12 bases remained unmatched. Germline CDR1 LGHNA, CDR2 YNFKEQ. This chain's CDR3 is CASSQKIIAGGQDTQYF. The CDR3 DNA follows: TGTGCCAGCAGCCAAAAGATTATCGCGGGGGGGCAGGATACGCAGTATTTT.

This clonotype was counted ten times or more. This chain links TRBV10-1 with TRBJ1-5, with 7 bases matching TRBD1. CDR1 and CDR2 from the germline V gene are WNHNN and SYGVQD (reference sequence). CDR3 length equals 18 residues. J was trimmed by 4 bases and V by 10 bases; bases with no gene match: 22. For the CDR3, the DNA is TGCGCCACCTATAGGGTCCCGAAACAGGGGACCTTTAATCAGCCCCAGCATTTT. Encoded protein: CATYRVPKQGTFNQPQHF.

The V and J genes are TRBV13 and TRBJ2-1, with unresolved D. The CDR3 contains 11 residues. The V end was cut by 8 bases, the J end by 5 bases, with 7 bases between. Germline lookup yields CDR1 PRHDT and CDR2 FYEKMQ (reference sequence). The CDR3 protein is CASAIHNEQFF. The DNA for the CDR3 is TGTGCCAGCGCAATTCACAATGAGCAGTTCTTC.

The chain carries TRBV7-2 and TRBJ1-6; TRBD1 aligns across 12 bases. Unmatched junction bases numbered 8, after V lost 5 bases and J lost 9 bases. CDR3 length equals 16 residues. The V gene's germline CDR1 is SGHTA and CDR2 FQGNSA. CDR3 coding DNA: TGTGCCAGCAGCCAGGGACAGGGGGCGCGTGGTTCACCCCTCCACTTT. Protein product: CASSQGQGARGSPLHF.

V is TRBV2 and J is TRBJ1-5, with 8 bases that match TRBD1. The CDR3 is 15 amino acids. The germline V gene encodes CDR1 SNHLY and CDR2 FYNNEI. Trimming removed 6 bases from V and 4 bases from J; junction bases left unmatched: 8. CDR3 in DNA: TGTGCCAGCAGGGACAGGGCTGGTGGAAATCAGCCCCAGCATTTT. Translated, it gives CASRDRAGGNQPQHF.

This clonotype was seen a few times. The chain has TRBV6-1 and TRBJ2-3; 12 bases map to TRBD2. CDR1 is MNHNS, CDR2 SASEGT, per germline. This CDR3 has 19 amino acids. V lost 6 bases, J lost 2 bases, and 15 bases stayed unmatched. In nucleotides, the CDR3 is TGTGCCAGCAGCTCTCCGGGACTAGCGGGTACAGGTCCCACAGATACGCAGTATTTT. Protein product: CASSSPGLAGTGPTDTQYF.